A selection of T cell receptor beta chains follows, all from one sample in a study of OX40 agonist ivuxolimab in advanced cancers. Profiling relied on immunoSEQ multiplex PCR, and the TCRdb table lists in-frame clones only, not all of them. The sample records tens of thousands of clones, more than 75% being singletons. The source material was CD4+ or CD8+ T cells sorted from blood, sampled in a trial of the OX40 agonist ivuxolimab. All receptors come from an adult with an advanced solid tumor such as melanoma, head and neck, liver or kidney cancer. CDR3s include the opening cysteine and the closing phenylalanine or tryptophan. The order of the fields is D gene, clone size, J gene, V gene, CDR3 protein, CDR3 DNA. A D gene is named only where the DNA matches it firmly. Part of the rows lack a size; the others show once, few, many or a class for expanded clones.

D gene: NA; clone size: NA; J gene: TRBJ2-3; V gene: TRBV13; CDR3 protein: CASSPGAGITDTQYF; CDR3 DNA: TGTGCCAGCAGCCCCGGGGCGGGAATCACAGATACGCAGTATTTT
D gene: NA; clone size: NA; J gene: TRBJ2-3; V gene: TRBV10-3; CDR3 protein: CAISGRQDTQYF; CDR3 DNA: TGTGCCATCAGTGGTAGGCAGGATACGCAGTATTTT
D gene: NA; clone size: NA; J gene: TRBJ2-5; V gene: TRBV19; CDR3 protein: CASSNWARGWETQYF; CDR3 DNA: TGTGCCAGTAGTAATTGGGCCAGGGGATGGGAGACCCAGTACTTC
D gene: NA; clone size: NA; J gene: TRBJ2-7; V gene: TRBV5-1; CDR3 protein: CASSRPGGYHEQYF; CDR3 DNA: TGCGCCAGCAGCCGGCCAGGGGGGTACCACGAGCAGTACTTC
D gene: TRBD2; clone size: NA; J gene: TRBJ2-5; V gene: TRBV7-2; CDR3 protein: CASSERLAFEETQYF; CDR3 DNA: TGTGCCAGCAGCGAGAGACTAGCGTTCGAAGAGACCCAGTACTTC
D gene: NA; clone size: NA; J gene: TRBJ2-1; V gene: TRBV6-1; CDR3 protein: CASRPVSLNEQFF; CDR3 DNA: TGTGCCAGCAGACCCGTAAGTTTAAATGAGCAGTTCTTC
D gene: NA; clone size: NA; J gene: TRBJ1-2; V gene: TRBV7-2; CDR3 protein: CASSLATAAGGYTF; CDR3 DNA: TGTGCCAGCAGCTTAGCGACAGCCGCCGGGGGCTACACCTTC
D gene: NA; clone size: NA; J gene: TRBJ2-7; V gene: TRBV10-3; CDR3 protein: CAIRPDTGYYEQYF; CDR3 DNA: TGTGCCATCAGACCGGACACGGGATACTACGAGCAGTACTTC
D gene: TRBD1; clone size: NA; J gene: TRBJ2-3; V gene: TRBV2; CDR3 protein: CARQRTGGTDTQYF; CDR3 DNA: TGTGCCAGGCAGCGGACAGGGGGCACAGATACGCAGTATTTT
D gene: NA; clone size: NA; J gene: TRBJ2-5; V gene: TRBV28; CDR3 protein: CASSFGAAQETQYF; CDR3 DNA: TGTGCCAGCAGTTTTGGGGCAGCGCAAGAGACCCAGTACTTC
D gene: NA; clone size: few; J gene: TRBJ1-2; V gene: TRBV10-3; CDR3 protein: CAISESSRDGYGYTF; CDR3 DNA: TGTGCCATCAGTGAGTCGTCGAGGGACGGCTATGGCTACACCTTC
D gene: NA; clone size: once; J gene: TRBJ2-6; V gene: TRBV5-8; CDR3 protein: CASSFPRISGANVLTF; CDR3 DNA: TGTGCCAGCAGCTTTCCCCGCATCTCTGGGGCCAACGTCCTGACTTTC
D gene: TRBD2; clone size: few; J gene: TRBJ2-7; V gene: TRBV11-2; CDR3 protein: CASSLEASGEKRF; CDR3 DNA: TGTGCCAGCAGCTTAGAGGCTAGCGGGGAGAAGAGGTTC
D gene: TRBD1; clone size: once; J gene: TRBJ1-3; V gene: TRBV6-6; CDR3 protein: CASSYDRVVGNTIYF; CDR3 DNA: TGTGCCAGCAGTTATGACAGGGTGGTAGGAAACACCATATATTTT
D gene: NA; clone size: NA; J gene: TRBJ2-7; V gene: TRBV27; CDR3 protein: CASSLSRFYEQYF; CDR3 DNA: TGTGCCAGCAGTTTAAGCCGTTTCTACGAGCAGTACTTC
D gene: TRBD2; clone size: NA; J gene: TRBJ2-1; V gene: TRBV4-3; CDR3 protein: CASSPTQGLAIHSNEQFF; CDR3 DNA: TGCGCCAGCAGCCCTACACAAGGACTAGCGATCCATAGCAATGAGCAGTTCTTC
D gene: NA; clone size: NA; J gene: TRBJ2-2; V gene: TRBV5-4; CDR3 protein: CASSSREFSTGELFF; CDR3 DNA: TGTGCCAGCAGTTCACGGGAGTTCAGCACCGGGGAGCTGTTTTTT
D gene: NA; clone size: NA; J gene: TRBJ2-2; V gene: TRBV4-2; CDR3 protein: CASSQDSVGISGELFF; CDR3 DNA: TGTGCCAGCAGCCAAGATTCGGTTGGGATCTCCGGGGAGCTGTTTTTT